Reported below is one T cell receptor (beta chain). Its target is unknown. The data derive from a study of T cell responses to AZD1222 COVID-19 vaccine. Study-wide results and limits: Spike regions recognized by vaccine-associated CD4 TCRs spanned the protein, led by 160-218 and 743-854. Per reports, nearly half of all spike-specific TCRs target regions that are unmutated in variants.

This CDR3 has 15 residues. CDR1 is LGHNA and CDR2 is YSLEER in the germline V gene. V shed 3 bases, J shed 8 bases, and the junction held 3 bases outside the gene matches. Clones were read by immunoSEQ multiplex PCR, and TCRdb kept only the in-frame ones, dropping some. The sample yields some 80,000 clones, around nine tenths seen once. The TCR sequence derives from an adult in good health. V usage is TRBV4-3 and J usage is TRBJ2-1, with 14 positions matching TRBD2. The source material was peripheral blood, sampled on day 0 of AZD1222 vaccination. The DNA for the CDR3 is TGCGCCAGCAGCCACGGGACTAGCGGGGGCTATGAGCAGTTCTTC. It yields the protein CASSHGTSGGYEQFF.